Presented here are 21 T cell receptor beta chains from one specimen sequenced in a study of cytomegalovirus exposure and HLA in healthy donors. The PCR had 60 Vbeta and 13 Jbeta primers. Data came from immunoSEQ multiplex PCR; TCRdb stores just in-frame clones and leaves some out. The data show some 120,000 clones, 76% seen once. The sequencing input was PBMCs. These receptors all stem from a woman aged 35 to 49 in good health and CMV-seropositive.

Only a few counts were recorded for this clone. The rearrangement joins TRBV9 to TRBJ1-4; D uncertain. Trimming removed 0 bases at V and 0 bases at J, with 6 bases between. In germline, CDR1 is SGDLS, CDR2 YYNGEE. There are 15 residues in the CDR3. CDR3 in amino acids: CASSVGRATNEKLFF. As DNA, the CDR3 is TGTGCCAGCAGCGTAGGGCGGGCAACTAATGAAAAACTGTTTTTT.

The rearrangement links TRBV2 to TRBJ1-2; D gene unclear. The CDR3 contains 11 residues. CDR1 and CDR2 from the germline V gene are SNHLY and FYNNEI. Trimming left V 5 bases short and J 4 bases short, with 5 bases between. CDR3 DNA sequence: TGTGCCAGCAGTCTCAGCTATGGCTACACCTTC. Protein product: CASSLSYGYTF.

The rearrangement uses TRBV6-5 and TRBJ1-6; possible D gene TRBD1, 6 bases. Trimming took off 0 bases at V and 14 bases at J, with 14 bases between the two ends. Germline V gene data show CDR1 as MNHEY and CDR2 as SVGAGI. CDR3 size: 14 residues. The DNA of the CDR3 is TGTGCCAGCAGTTACTCGGACAGCTCATTTTCCCTCCACTTT. Translated, it gives CASSYSDSSFSLHF.

This chain joins TRBV7-7 and TRBJ2-5, with 7 bases lining up with TRBD1. Germline assignment: CDR1 SSHAT and CDR2 FNYEAQ (reference sequence). The J segment lost 5 bases and the V segment lost 4 bases, leaving 7 bases of the junction unmatched. This CDR3 contains 14 residues. CDR3 in DNA: TGTGCCAGCAGCTCTTGGGACAGTGAGGAGACCCAGTACTTC. It translates to CASSSWDSEETQYF.

The chain couples TRBV6-1 to TRBJ2-5, with TRBD1 matching over 8 bases. V lost 6 bases and J lost 5; bases outside the gene matches: 11. Germline V gene lookup returns CDR1 MNHNS and CDR2 SASEGT. CDR3 length equals 15 residues. The CDR3 DNA reads as TGTGCCAGCAGAGACCGACAGGGGAGAGGGGAGACCCAGTACTTC. This sequence encodes CASRDRQGRGETQYF.

The chain combines TRBV27 with TRBJ2-7; D is possibly TRBD2 (5 bases). The germline gives CDR1 MNHEY, CDR2 SMNVEV (reference sequence). This CDR3 is built from 15 residues. V was cut by 0 bases and J by 7 bases, with 16 bases left in between. As DNA, the CDR3 is TGTGCCAGCAGTTTATCGAGGGTCCGGGCGGGTGAGCAGTACTTC. Residues: CASSLSRVRAGEQYF.

This clone was recorded once. The gene calls are TRBV6-5 and TRBJ1-2, with 7 bases aligning to TRBD1. The germline V gene encodes CDR1 MNHEY and CDR2 SVGAGI. Trimming removed 6 bases from V and 5 bases from J; junction bases left unmatched: 3. The CDR3 spans 12 residues. Here the CDR3 DNA reads TGTGCCAGCAGCTCGACAGGGTATGGCTACACCTTC. It encodes CASSSTGYGYTF.

The rearrangement uses TRBV5-1 and TRBJ1-1, with D tentatively TRBD1 (5 bases). V gave up 0 bases and J gave up 6 bases, with 12 bases separating them. CDR1 is SGHRS and CDR2 is YFSETQ in the germline V gene. The CDR3 runs to 14 residues. CDR3 region: CASSLAGRAAEAFF. CDR3 in DNA: TGCGCCAGCAGCTTGGCCGGCAGGGCGGCTGAAGCTTTCTTT.

Details on this clone: The junction departs from the called germline gene at one end, perhaps through a read error. The rearrangement uses TRBV7-7 and TRBJ1-1; D might be TRBD1 (6 bases). The CDR3 is 15 residues long. The germline CDR1 and CDR2 sequences are SSHAT and FNYEAQ (reference sequence). The CDR3: CASSPILTGGTEAFF. CDR3 in DNA: TGTGCTAGCAGCCCAATACTGACAGGCGGTACTGAAGCTTTCTTT.

This chain uses TRBV30 with TRBJ1-2; maybe TRBD1 (6 bases). This CDR3 region has 14 residues. CDR1 and CDR2 from the germline V gene are GTSNPN and SVGIG (reference sequence). V was pared by 0 bases and J by 7 bases, with 15 bases between. The DNA for the CDR3 is TGTGCCTGGAGTGTGGCAGGGGCGGCCGGTGGCTACACCTTC. This gives the protein CAWSVAGAAGGYTF.

V gene TRBV5-1 combines with J gene TRBJ2-6; D is possibly TRBD1 (5 bases). The CDR3 runs to 16 residues. Germline CDR1 SGHRS, CDR2 YFSETQ. The V end lost 4 bases, the J end lost 2 bases, and 13 bases lay between the germline ends. The CDR3 DNA reads as TGCGCCAGCAGCCAAGCAGGGTTTACTGGGGCCAACGTCCTGACTTTC. Its protein product is CASSQAGFTGANVLTF.

The chain uses TRBV28 and TRBJ2-5, with 9 positions matching TRBD1. The CDR3 has 14 residues. From germline, CDR1 is MDHEN and CDR2 SYDVKM. V shed 5 bases and J 2 bases; nucleotides not matched to a gene: 3. The CDR3 loop reads CASSPGTGQETQYF. The CDR3 bases are TGTGCCAGCAGTCCCGGGACAGGGCAAGAGACCCAGTACTTC.

This chain joins TRBV5-6 and TRBJ1-5; maybe TRBD1 (5 bases). This CDR3 region has 14 residues. From germline, CDR1 is SGHDT and CDR2 YYEEEE. V gave up 4 bases and J gave up 6 bases, with 14 bases separating them. This chain's CDR3 is CASSGRTTRQPQHF. In DNA, the CDR3 is TGTGCCAGCAGCGGCAGGACAACGCGTCAGCCCCAGCATTTT. Complete variable domain (other parts from reference TRBV5-6 and TRBJ1-5): DAGVTQSPTHLIKTRGQQVTLRCSPKSGHDTVSWYQQALGQGPQFIFQYYEEEERQRGNFPDRFSGHQFPNYSSELNVNALLLGDSALYLCASSGRTTRQPQHFGDGTRLSIL.

The rearrangement links TRBV7-2 to TRBJ1-5; TRBD1 matches 9 bases. From germline, CDR1 is SGHTA and CDR2 FQGNSA. J was trimmed by 4 bases and V by 1 base; bases with no gene match: 8. The CDR3 runs to 17 residues. The CDR3 here is CASSLVGTGTGNQPQHF. CDR3 nucleotides: TGTGCCAGCAGCTTAGTCGGGACCGGGACAGGGAATCAGCCCCAGCATTTT. The full variable domain, completed using reference TRBV7-2 and TRBJ1-5, is GAGVSQSPSNKVTEKGKDVELRCDPISGHTALYWYRQSLGQGLEFLIYFQGNSAPDKSGLPSDRFSAERTGGSVSTLTIQRTQQEDSAVYLCASSLVGTGTGNQPQHFGDGTRLSIL.

J is TRBJ2-7 and V is TRBV30; TRBD1 might be the D (6 bases). This CDR3 region has 11 residues. In germline, CDR1 is GTSNPN, CDR2 SVGIG (reference sequence). The V end lost 3 bases, the J end lost 6 bases, and 9 bases lay between the germline ends. CDR3: CAWSSGVEQYF. CDR3 sequence (DNA): TGTGCCTGGAGCTCAGGGGTCGAGCAGTACTTC.

V is TRBV5-4 and J is TRBJ2-6, with D tentatively TRBD1 (6 bases). The CDR3 covers 14 residues. CDR1 and CDR2 (germline): SGHNT, YYREEE (reference sequence). The V end was cut by 4 bases, the J end by 9 bases, with 14 bases between. The CDR3: CASSGDIRGNVLTF. CDR3 sequence (DNA): TGTGCCAGCAGCGGGGACATCAGGGGCAACGTCCTGACTTTC.

The V call is TRBV5-1, the J call TRBJ2-1, with 10 bases aligning to TRBD1. Germline loops: CDR1 SGHRS, CDR2 YFSETQ. CDR3 size: 15 residues. Germline trimming cut 2 bases from V and 10 bases from J; bases unmatched to any gene: 9. CDR3 sequence reads: CASSFWDRGPPEQFF. CDR3 in DNA: TGCGCCAGCAGCTTTTGGGACAGGGGCCCCCCCGAGCAGTTCTTC.

J is TRBJ1-1 and V is TRBV5-1, with 8 bases aligning to TRBD1. In germline, CDR1 is SGHRS, CDR2 YFSETQ. The CDR3 totals 14 residues. V was clipped by 2 bases and J by 1 base; unmatched bases: 1. CDR3 residues: CASSFQGANTEAFF. In nucleotides, the CDR3 is TGCGCCAGCAGCTTTCAGGGGGCGAACACTGAAGCTTTCTTT.

The J gene is TRBJ1-1, the V gene TRBV19; D not resolved. V shed 9 bases and J shed 0 bases, with 20 bases lying between them. This CDR3 is built from 16 residues. Germline V lookup: CDR1 LNHDA, CDR2 SQIVND (reference sequence). The DNA of the CDR3 is TGTGCCAGCCTGGGGAGAATCGGGGTGGTGAACACTGAAGCTTTCTTT. It translates to CASLGRIGVVNTEAFF. Full variable domain (missing parts from reference TRBV19 and TRBJ1-1): DGGITQSPKYLFRKEGQNVTLSCEQNLNHDAMYWYRQDPGQGLRLIYYSQIVNDFQKGDIAEGYSVSREKKESFPLTVTSAQKNPTAFYLCASLGRIGVVNTEAFFGQGTRLTVV.

The J gene is TRBJ1-1, the V gene TRBV6-5; 8 bases line up with TRBD1. V lost 0 bases, J lost 4 bases, and 4 bases stayed unmatched. This CDR3 is built from 15 residues. In germline, CDR1 is MNHEY, CDR2 SVGAGI. CDR3 in amino acids: CASSYSDRVGTEAFF. DNA of the CDR3: TGTGCCAGCAGTTACTCGGACAGGGTCGGCACTGAAGCTTTCTTT.

The chain carries TRBV2 and TRBJ1-1; no clear D. Trimming left V 9 bases short and J 4 bases short, with 12 bases between. This CDR3 contains 12 residues. Per the germline V gene, CDR1 is SNHLY and CDR2 is FYNNEI. CDR3 nucleotide sequence: TGTGCCAGTATAGGAGGTTCCACTGAAGCTTTCTTT. Its translation: CASIGGSTEAFF.